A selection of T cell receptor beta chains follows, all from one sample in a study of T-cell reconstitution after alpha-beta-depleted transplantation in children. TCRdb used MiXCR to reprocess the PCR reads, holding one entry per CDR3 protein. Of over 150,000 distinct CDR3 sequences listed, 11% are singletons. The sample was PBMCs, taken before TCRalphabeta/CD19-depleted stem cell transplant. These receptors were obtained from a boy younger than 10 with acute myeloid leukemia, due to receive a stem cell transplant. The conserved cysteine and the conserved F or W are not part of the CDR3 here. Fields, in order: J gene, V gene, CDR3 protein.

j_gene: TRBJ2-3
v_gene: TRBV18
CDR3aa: ASSPADTQY

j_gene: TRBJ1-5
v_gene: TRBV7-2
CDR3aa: ASSLSGGGGNQPQH

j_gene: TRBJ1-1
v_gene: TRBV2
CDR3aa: ASSQGQGGTEAF

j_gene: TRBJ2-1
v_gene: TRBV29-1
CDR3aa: SVEGTSGANEQF

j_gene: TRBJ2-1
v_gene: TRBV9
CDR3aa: ASSFGTSWRPQF

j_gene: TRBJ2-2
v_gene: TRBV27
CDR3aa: ASSLGSGGELF

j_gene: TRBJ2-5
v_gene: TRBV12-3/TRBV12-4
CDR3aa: ASSLAGYGETQY

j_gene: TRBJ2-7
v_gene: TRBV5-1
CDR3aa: ASSSDPGTYEQY

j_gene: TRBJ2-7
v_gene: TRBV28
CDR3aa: ASRQGLLSDSYEQY

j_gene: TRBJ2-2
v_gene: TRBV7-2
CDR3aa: ASSLVAMNTGELF

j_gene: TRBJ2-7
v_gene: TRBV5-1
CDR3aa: ARQLRDRYIHEQY

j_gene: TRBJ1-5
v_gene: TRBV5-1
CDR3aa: ASSEQGASNQPQH

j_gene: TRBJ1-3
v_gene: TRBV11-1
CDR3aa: ASSLDDIPRAPAGNTIY

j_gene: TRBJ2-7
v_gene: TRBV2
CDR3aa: ASKRGAGYEQY

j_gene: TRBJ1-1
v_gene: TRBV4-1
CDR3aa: ASSHRPEGMNTEAF

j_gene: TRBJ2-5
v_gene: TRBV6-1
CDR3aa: ASSALLRLAGERTQY

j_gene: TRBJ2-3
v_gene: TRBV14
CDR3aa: ASSQEIDRSTDTQY

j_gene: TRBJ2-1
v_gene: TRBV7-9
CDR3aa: ASSLGLAAGNEQF

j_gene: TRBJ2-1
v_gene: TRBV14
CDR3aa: ASSQDRGPYNEQF

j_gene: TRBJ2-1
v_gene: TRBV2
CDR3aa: ASRLFGGMGQF

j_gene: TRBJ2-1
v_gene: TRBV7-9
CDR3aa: ASSLGRPTRDNEQF

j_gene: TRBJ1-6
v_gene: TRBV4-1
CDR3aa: ASSQEMHRDNSPLH

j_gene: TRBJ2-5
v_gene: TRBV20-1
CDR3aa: SARDPGTSGRRETQY

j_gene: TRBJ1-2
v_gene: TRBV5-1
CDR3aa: ASRVTGGDGYT

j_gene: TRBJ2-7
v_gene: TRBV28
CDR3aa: ASSLPAIGPYEQY

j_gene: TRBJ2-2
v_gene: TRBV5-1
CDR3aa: ASSLLVTGELF

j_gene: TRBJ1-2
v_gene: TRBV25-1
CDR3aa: ASSEGTRYGYT

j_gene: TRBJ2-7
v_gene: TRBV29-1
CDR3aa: SVNRGGEQY

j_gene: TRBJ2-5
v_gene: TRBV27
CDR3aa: ASRSQGTSGITETQY